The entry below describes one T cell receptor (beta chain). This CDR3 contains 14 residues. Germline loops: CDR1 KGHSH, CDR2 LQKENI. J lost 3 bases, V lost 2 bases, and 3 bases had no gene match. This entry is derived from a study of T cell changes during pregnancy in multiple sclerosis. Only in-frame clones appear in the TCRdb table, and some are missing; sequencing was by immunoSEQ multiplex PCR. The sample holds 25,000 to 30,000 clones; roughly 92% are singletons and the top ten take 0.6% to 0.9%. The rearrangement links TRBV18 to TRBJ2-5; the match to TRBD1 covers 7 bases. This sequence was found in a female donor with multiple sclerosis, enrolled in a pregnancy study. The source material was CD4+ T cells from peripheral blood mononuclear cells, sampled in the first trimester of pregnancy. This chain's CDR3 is CASSPNRGKETQYF. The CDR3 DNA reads TGTGCCAGCTCACCAAACAGGGGAAAAGAGACCCAGTACTTC.